This T cell receptor beta chain was sequenced during a study of T cells in women clearing cervical HPV infection. As for the study in general: Only a few women had HLA typing results available.

Sequenced by immunoSEQ multiplex PCR; TCRdb stores in-frame clones only, minus some. The repertoire shows some 30,000 clones; the top ten hold 4.3%. MY09/MY11 PCR detected cervical HPV DNA; dot-blot assigned genotypes. This clonotype originated in a woman aged 18 to 75 with a cervical HPV16 infection that either progressed to CIN3+ or cleared (not recorded which). Material: blood buffy coat.

CDR3 protein: CASSSTAYEQYF. The DNA read from the CDR3 is TGTGCCAGCAGCTCAACCGCGTACGAG. V usage is TRBV7-2 and J usage is TRBJ2-7, with D unresolved. The read terminates 3 residues ahead of where the CDR3 ends, so the germline J gene completes it. This CDR3 comprises 12 residues. Looked up from germline, CDR1 is SGHTA and CDR2 is FQGNSA. V was pared by 4 bases and J by 4 bases, with 8 bases between.